Here is one T cell receptor (beta chain) with its context. No antigen is known for it. At one of its ends the junction is not consistent with the germline gene, which may arise from a read error. From the cysteine through the phenylalanine, the CDR3 covers 12 amino acids. Here the CDR3 DNA is all that survives: 36 bases in frame from base 1. The germline V gene yields MDHEN for CDR1 and SYDVKM for CDR2. These data originate in a study of tumor-infiltrating lymphocytes in primary liver carcinoma (dated 2017 in TCRdb). In terms of the full investigation: Of the five patients, three men and two women aged 30 to 69 years, four had hepatocellular carcinoma and one had combined HCC and intrahepatic cholangiocarcinoma. Tumors of the five patients were stage T1-T3 N0M0 with maximum diameters of roughly 4.2 to 10 cm. Each sample produced about 3.5 to 7.5 million productive TCRbeta reads, and read depth showed no significant difference between tissue types. For each liver tumor, the study sampled five regions along with adjacent normal tissue and blood, and applied TCRbeta repertoire sequencing, expression microarrays and whole-exome sequencing. A total of about 35 specimens from 5 patients went through TCRbeta repertoire sequencing, namely 25 tumor regions, 5 adjacent noncancerous liver tissues and 5 peripheral blood samples. Reproducibility between technical replicate repertoires was high, with correlation coefficients above 0.95 and mean shared-clone rates roughly 0.87. Summary of the overall study and its limitations: Only four or five patients were included in the study, and the authors note that the findings should be validated in a larger study. A significantly larger repertoire fraction was made up by the top 250 clones in tumors than in blood (p = 0.039). Because the samples were bulk and unsorted, CD4+ and CD8+ T cell repertoires could not be compared. Repertoire overlap was found to be higher between tumor regions (mean roughly 36%) than between tumor-adjacent (about 17%) or tumor-blood (around 15%) pairs, consistent with antigen-driven expansion. Because only the TCR beta chain was sequenced and unpaired alpha chains were not captured, true repertoire diversity is likely underestimated.

Without any cell sorting, total RNA and DNA were co-extracted from roughly 18-30 mg of bulk tissue using the AllPrep DNA/RNA mini kit. Between November 2015 and early 2016, roughly 5 patients in China with histopathologically diagnosed primary liver carcinoma had their tumors surgically resected. Chronic HBV infection was present in the patients, and the patients were treatment-naive at sampling. Fresh tumor and adjacent tissue pieces were bisected, with one half stored in RNAlater at -80 degrees C and the other half sent for histology. TCRbeta-specific cDNA was reverse-transcribed from 500 ng total RNA using a constant-region primer and ProtoScript II reverse transcriptase. Three nested multiplex PCR rounds, following a slightly modified ARM-PCR procedure, were used to build the TCRbeta libraries. Each of the first two PCR rounds ran for approximately 10 cycles using multiplex TRBV1-TRBV30 forward primers together with a Cbeta reverse primer. Sample barcodes and Illumina adapters were attached in a final 25-cycle PCR using Deep VentR polymerase. Before sequencing, amplicons of 200-500 bp were gel-purified using a QIAquick gel extraction kit. The TCRbeta amplicons were sequenced with 250-bp paired-end reads on an Illumina HiSeq 2500. The authors' pipeline ran thus. Quality trimming of reads was performed with Trimmomatic v0.33, and paired reads were merged with FLASH v1.2.11 so that full CDR3 sequences could be recovered. V, D and J germline segments were assigned to the rearranged TCRbeta sequences using MiGEC v1.2.1b. Clonotype statistics and Shannon-Wiener diversity indices were calculated with VDJtools v1.0.0. To reduce sampling bias, subsequent analyses other than the diversity analysis used only the 250 most abundant clonotypes in each sample. TCRdb reanalyzed the raw reads on its own, using fastp at Q25 for trimming and MiXCR for clone calling, and kept in-frame beta chains. Rows merge per CDR3 protein into single entries with the most common DNA and genes. The V and J calls, along with clone size, are taken from TCRdb and not from the paper's own processing. This sample has approximately 42,000 distinct CDR3 sequences in its table, and about 75% of those were observed once. The ten largest clonotypes hold 38% of the sample.

This clonotype was sampled from a woman aged 25 to 39 with primary liver carcinoma and hepatitis B virus infection. Sequencing was done on a sample of tumor-adjacent normal liver tissue. The chain is assembled from TRBV28 and TRBJ2-4; no D gene call is confident. The bases are TGTGCCGGCAGTTTCGATAAGAACATTCGGTACTTC. This codes for CAGSFDKNIRYF.